A selection of T cell receptor beta chains follows, all from one sample in a study of cytomegalovirus exposure and HLA in healthy donors. TCRdb's table, derived via immunoSEQ multiplex PCR, lists solely in-frame clones and lacks some. This table has 70,000 to 95,000 clones, approximately 82% appearing once. Sequencing was carried out using PBMCs. The source is a man aged 35-49 years in good health and CMV-seronegative. Both conserved end residues are part of each CDR3. A D gene is named only where the DNA matches it firmly. Expanded clones get a size class; other rows say once, few or many, or leave the size out.

j_call: TRBJ2-7; v_call: TRBV5-4; cdr3_length: 13; d_call: -; clone_size: many; cdr3_nt: TGTGCCAGTCGGGACTGGGCGGGCTACGAGCAGTACTTC; cdr3_aa: CASRDWAGYEQYF
j_call: TRBJ2-1; v_call: TRBV13; cdr3_length: 15; d_call: TRBD1; clone_size: -; cdr3_nt: TGTGCCAGCAGCCTCGGGACAGGGGGCGGCAATGAGCAGTTCTTC; cdr3_aa: CASSLGTGGGNEQFF
j_call: TRBJ1-4; v_call: TRBV6-1; cdr3_length: 15; d_call: TRBD1; clone_size: few; cdr3_nt: TGTGCCAGCAGTAGGACAGGGGAAGGAGGTGAAAAACTGTTTTTT; cdr3_aa: CASSRTGEGGEKLFF
j_call: TRBJ2-5; v_call: TRBV2; cdr3_length: 14; d_call: -; clone_size: -; cdr3_nt: TGTGCCAGCAGTGAAGGACCGTCCGGGGAGACCCAGTACTTC; cdr3_aa: CASSEGPSGETQYF
j_call: TRBJ2-7; v_call: TRBV7-8; cdr3_length: 13; d_call: -; clone_size: -; cdr3_nt: TGTGCCAGCAGCTTAGAGACAGTTTACGAGCAGTACTTC; cdr3_aa: CASSLETVYEQYF
j_call: TRBJ2-6; v_call: TRBV5-1; cdr3_length: 16; d_call: -; clone_size: -; cdr3_nt: TGCGCCAGCAGCTTTATTAGTAACTCTGGGGCCAACGTCCTGACTTTC; cdr3_aa: CASSFISNSGANVLTF
j_call: TRBJ1-1; v_call: TRBV6-4; cdr3_length: 13; d_call: -; clone_size: few; cdr3_nt: TGTGCCAGCAGACAACAGGGGAACACTGAAGCTTTCTTT; cdr3_aa: CASRQQGNTEAFF
j_call: TRBJ1-1; v_call: TRBV7-9; cdr3_length: 15; d_call: TRBD1; clone_size: -; cdr3_nt: TGTGCCAGCAGCTTCCCTGGACAGGGGATCACTGAAGCTTTCTTT; cdr3_aa: CASSFPGQGITEAFF
j_call: TRBJ1-1; v_call: TRBV28; cdr3_length: 17; d_call: TRBD1; clone_size: -; cdr3_nt: TGTGCCAGCACCTTGGGTACACAGGGGCCCCTGAACACTGAAGCTTTCTTT; cdr3_aa: CASTLGTQGPLNTEAFF
j_call: TRBJ2-2; v_call: TRBV7-3; cdr3_length: 16; d_call: TRBD2; clone_size: -; cdr3_nt: TGTGCCAGCAGCAGGGGATCGAGCGGGGGAACCGGGGAGCTGTTTTTT; cdr3_aa: CASSRGSSGGTGELFF
j_call: TRBJ2-7; v_call: TRBV10-3; cdr3_length: 17; d_call: TRBD2; clone_size: -; cdr3_nt: TGTGCCATCAGTGAGTCCGTGCTTAGCGGGAGGGCCTACGAGCAGTACTTC; cdr3_aa: CAISESVLSGRAYEQYF
j_call: TRBJ2-2; v_call: TRBV6-6; cdr3_length: 12; d_call: -; clone_size: -; cdr3_nt: TGTGCCGTGTCGGTACGAGGCGGGGAGCTGTTTTTT; cdr3_aa: CAVSVRGGELFF
j_call: TRBJ2-7; v_call: TRBV5-6; cdr3_length: 12; d_call: -; clone_size: many; cdr3_nt: TGTGCCAGCAGCTCGTCGCCCCGGGAGCAGTACTTC; cdr3_aa: CASSSSPREQYF
j_call: TRBJ2-4; v_call: TRBV27; cdr3_length: 16; d_call: -; clone_size: -; cdr3_nt: TGTGCCAGCAGTTCTGACAGACTTGTAGCCAAAAACATTCAGTACTTC; cdr3_aa: CASSSDRLVAKNIQYF
j_call: TRBJ2-3; v_call: TRBV25-1; cdr3_length: 15; d_call: TRBD2; clone_size: -; cdr3_nt: TGTGCCAGCAGTGAAGGCGGGAGGGACACAGATACGCAGTATTTT; cdr3_aa: CASSEGGRDTDTQYF
j_call: TRBJ2-3; v_call: TRBV19; cdr3_length: 13; d_call: -; clone_size: -; cdr3_nt: TGTGCCAGTAGCACTTTGGGGACTGCCAGAGAGTATTTT; cdr3_aa: CASSTLGTAREYF
j_call: TRBJ2-2; v_call: TRBV7-7; cdr3_length: 14; d_call: -; clone_size: -; cdr3_nt: TGTGCTAGCAGCATGTCGGAGTACACCGGGGAGCTGTTTTTT; cdr3_aa: CASSMSEYTGELFF
j_call: TRBJ1-4; v_call: TRBV4-1; cdr3_length: 17; d_call: -; clone_size: -; cdr3_nt: TGCGCCAGCAGCCACCCCCTCGCCGGTACCTTTAATGAAAAACTGTTTTTT; cdr3_aa: CASSHPLAGTFNEKLFF
j_call: TRBJ2-7; v_call: TRBV15; cdr3_length: 15; d_call: TRBD1; clone_size: -; cdr3_nt: TGTGCCACCACTCGGGACGGACAGGGCTATAACGAGCAGTACTTC; cdr3_aa: CATTRDGQGYNEQYF
j_call: TRBJ2-7; v_call: TRBV28; cdr3_length: 13; d_call: -; clone_size: -; cdr3_nt: TGTGCCAGCAGCTTAACACCCCCCCCCGAGCAGTACTTC; cdr3_aa: CASSLTPPPEQYF
j_call: TRBJ2-2; v_call: TRBV29-1; cdr3_length: 13; d_call: TRBD1; clone_size: -; cdr3_nt: TGCAGCGCGAGGGGGCAAGCCACCGGGGAGCTGTTTTTT; cdr3_aa: CSARGQATGELFF
j_call: TRBJ1-1; v_call: TRBV28; cdr3_length: 13; d_call: TRBD1; clone_size: -; cdr3_nt: TGTGCCAGCAAATGGACAGGGCTTTTAGAAGCTTTCTTT; cdr3_aa: CASKWTGLLEAFF
j_call: TRBJ2-7; v_call: TRBV6-1; cdr3_length: 13; d_call: -; clone_size: -; cdr3_nt: TGTGCCAGCAGTGAAACCCGACAGTACGAGCAGTACTTC; cdr3_aa: CASSETRQYEQYF
j_call: TRBJ1-1; v_call: TRBV7-3; cdr3_length: 14; d_call: -; clone_size: -; cdr3_nt: TGTGCCAGCAGCTTAACCAGGTCGGGGACTGAAGCTTTCTTT; cdr3_aa: CASSLTRSGTEAFF
j_call: TRBJ2-5; v_call: TRBV5-6; cdr3_length: 17; d_call: TRBD2; clone_size: once; cdr3_nt: TGTGCCAGCAGCTTGGCTAGCGGGAGGGCCTTAATCGAGACCCAGTACTTC; cdr3_aa: CASSLASGRALIETQYF
j_call: TRBJ1-6; v_call: TRBV10-2; cdr3_length: 15; d_call: -; clone_size: -; cdr3_nt: TGCGCCAGCAGTGGACAGGCCATCTATAATTCACCCCTCCACTTT; cdr3_aa: CASSGQAIYNSPLHF
j_call: TRBJ1-1; v_call: TRBV5-1; cdr3_length: 15; d_call: -; clone_size: -; cdr3_nt: TGCGCCAGCAGCTTGGGTCCGGCGGGGAACACTGAAGCTTTCTTT; cdr3_aa: CASSLGPAGNTEAFF
j_call: TRBJ1-2; v_call: TRBV6-5; cdr3_length: 14; d_call: -; clone_size: few; cdr3_nt: TGTGCCAGCAGTTACCCCGGGAGGACCAATGGCTACACCTTC; cdr3_aa: CASSYPGRTNGYTF
j_call: TRBJ1-5; v_call: TRBV6-5; cdr3_length: 15; d_call: -; clone_size: -; cdr3_nt: TGTGCCAGCAGTTACAGGGGTTTGAGCAATCAGCCCCAGCATTTT; cdr3_aa: CASSYRGLSNQPQHF
j_call: TRBJ1-4; v_call: TRBV7-9; cdr3_length: 14; d_call: -; clone_size: -; cdr3_nt: TGTGCCAGCAGTTCCGATTCGCGGGATGAAAAACTGTTTTTT; cdr3_aa: CASSSDSRDEKLFF
j_call: TRBJ2-1; v_call: TRBV6-5; cdr3_length: 14; d_call: TRBD1; clone_size: few; cdr3_nt: TGTGCCAGCAGGCCGGGACAGGGCTACAATGAGCAGTTCTTC; cdr3_aa: CASRPGQGYNEQFF
j_call: TRBJ2-3; v_call: TRBV28; cdr3_length: 16; d_call: -; clone_size: -; cdr3_nt: TGTGCCAGCAGTTTATTACAACTTTCGACAGTAGATACGCAGTATTTT; cdr3_aa: CASSLLQLSTVDTQYF
j_call: TRBJ1-4; v_call: TRBV10-3; cdr3_length: 12; d_call: TRBD1; clone_size: -; cdr3_nt: TGTGCCACCGGGACAGGGGGTGAAAAACTGTTTTTT; cdr3_aa: CATGTGGEKLFF
j_call: TRBJ2-7; v_call: TRBV7-2; cdr3_length: 14; d_call: TRBD2; clone_size: -; cdr3_nt: TGTGCCAGCAGCTTAGCGGGGGGGATCTACGAGCAGTACTTC; cdr3_aa: CASSLAGGIYEQYF
j_call: TRBJ1-2; v_call: TRBV11-2; cdr3_length: 17; d_call: -; clone_size: -; cdr3_nt: TGTGCCAGCAGCAAGTCAAGGGGGACACTTAGTTACTATGGCTACACCTTC; cdr3_aa: CASSKSRGTLSYYGYTF
j_call: TRBJ2-1; v_call: TRBV6-5; cdr3_length: 13; d_call: -; clone_size: -; cdr3_nt: TGTGCCAGCAGTGAAGGACTTGGCGTTGAGCAGTTCTTC; cdr3_aa: CASSEGLGVEQFF
j_call: TRBJ2-2; v_call: TRBV5-1; cdr3_length: 14; d_call: -; clone_size: -; cdr3_nt: TGCGCCAGCAGCTTGCAGGGAATCACCGGGGAGCTGTTTTTT; cdr3_aa: CASSLQGITGELFF
j_call: TRBJ2-7; v_call: TRBV28; cdr3_length: 14; d_call: TRBD1; clone_size: -; cdr3_nt: TGTGCCAGCAGTCCGGGACAGGGAGGCTACGAGCAGTACTTC; cdr3_aa: CASSPGQGGYEQYF
j_call: TRBJ2-1; v_call: TRBV30; cdr3_length: 16; d_call: TRBD2; clone_size: once; cdr3_nt: TGTGCCTGGAGTGTAGGGACTAGCGGGAGGTCGGATGAGCAGTTCTTC; cdr3_aa: CAWSVGTSGRSDEQFF
j_call: TRBJ2-7; v_call: TRBV5-6; cdr3_length: 14; d_call: TRBD1; clone_size: -; cdr3_nt: TGTGCCAGCAGCCAGGACAGGTCCCACTACGAGCAGTACTTC; cdr3_aa: CASSQDRSHYEQYF
j_call: TRBJ2-3; v_call: TRBV10-1; cdr3_length: 15; d_call: TRBD2; clone_size: -; cdr3_nt: TGCGCCAGCAGGATGACTAGCTCGAGCACAGATGCGCAGTATTTT; cdr3_aa: CASRMTSSSTDAQYF
j_call: TRBJ2-7; v_call: TRBV6-4; cdr3_length: 16; d_call: TRBD2; clone_size: -; cdr3_nt: TGTGCCAGCAGTACAACCGGGACTAGCGGGGCTTACGAGCAGTACTTC; cdr3_aa: CASSTTGTSGAYEQYF
j_call: TRBJ2-1; v_call: TRBV6-5; cdr3_length: 13; d_call: -; clone_size: few; cdr3_nt: TGTGCCAGCAGTTACTCCGGGGTTGATGAGCAGTTCTTC; cdr3_aa: CASSYSGVDEQFF
j_call: TRBJ2-7; v_call: TRBV5-1; cdr3_length: 13; d_call: TRBD1; clone_size: -; cdr3_nt: TGCGCCAGCAGCAGCAGACAGGGCTACGAGCAGTACTTC; cdr3_aa: CASSSRQGYEQYF
j_call: TRBJ1-5; v_call: TRBV28; cdr3_length: 16; d_call: -; clone_size: -; cdr3_nt: TGTGCCAGCAGTTTCGGTACAAGGCGGCGCAATCAGCCCCAGCATTTT; cdr3_aa: CASSFGTRRRNQPQHF
j_call: TRBJ1-5; v_call: TRBV6-1; cdr3_length: 15; d_call: -; clone_size: few; cdr3_nt: TGTGCCAGCAGGAGCGGAGGGAGGGACTACCGGCCCCAGCATTTT; cdr3_aa: CASRSGGRDYRPQHF
j_call: TRBJ1-2; v_call: TRBV27; cdr3_length: 13; d_call: -; clone_size: -; cdr3_nt: TGTGCCAGCAGTGTGGGAGGTACCTATGGCTACACCTTC; cdr3_aa: CASSVGGTYGYTF
j_call: TRBJ1-2; v_call: TRBV18; cdr3_length: 12; d_call: TRBD1; clone_size: -; cdr3_nt: TGTGCCAGCTCACCGACAGGGGCTGGCTACACCTTC; cdr3_aa: CASSPTGAGYTF
j_call: TRBJ2-7; v_call: TRBV5-6; cdr3_length: 15; d_call: TRBD1; clone_size: once; cdr3_nt: TGTGCCAGCAGCTTCCTCCGGACAGGGGCCATCGAGCAGTACTTC; cdr3_aa: CASSFLRTGAIEQYF
j_call: TRBJ1-2; v_call: TRBV2; cdr3_length: 13; d_call: TRBD1; clone_size: few; cdr3_nt: TGTGCCAGCAGCGCCACGGGACAGTATGGCTACACCTTC; cdr3_aa: CASSATGQYGYTF
j_call: TRBJ1-5; v_call: TRBV30; cdr3_length: 14; d_call: -; clone_size: -; cdr3_nt: TGTGCCTGGAGTGGACAGGCCCAGGGGCAGCCCCAGCATTTT; cdr3_aa: CAWSGQAQGQPQHF
j_call: TRBJ1-5; v_call: TRBV7-2; cdr3_length: 15; d_call: TRBD1; clone_size: -; cdr3_nt: TGTGCCAGCAGCTTAAACAGGGGACCGAATCTACCCCAGCATTTT; cdr3_aa: CASSLNRGPNLPQHF
j_call: TRBJ2-1; v_call: TRBV9; cdr3_length: 20; d_call: TRBD1; clone_size: -; cdr3_nt: TGTGCCAGCAGCGTAGAAGGGGACAGTCAGAGTTATAGCTCCTACAATGAGCAGTTCTTC; cdr3_aa: CASSVEGDSQSYSSYNEQFF
j_call: TRBJ2-7; v_call: TRBV6-1; cdr3_length: 13; d_call: -; clone_size: -; cdr3_nt: TGTGCCAGCAGTGAGGGCAGTTCCTACGAGCAGTACTTC; cdr3_aa: CASSEGSSYEQYF
j_call: TRBJ2-4; v_call: TRBV27; cdr3_length: 13; d_call: -; clone_size: -; cdr3_nt: TGTGCCAGCAGTTTGCAGTCCAAAAACATTCAGTACTTC; cdr3_aa: CASSLQSKNIQYF
j_call: TRBJ1-1; v_call: TRBV6-1; cdr3_length: 13; d_call: TRBD1; clone_size: few; cdr3_nt: TGTGCCAGCAGTAAACAGGGGAGAACTGAAGCTTTCTTT; cdr3_aa: CASSKQGRTEAFF
j_call: TRBJ2-3; v_call: TRBV29-1; cdr3_length: 15; d_call: TRBD2; clone_size: -; cdr3_nt: TGCAGCGTTGAAGACAGGAGGCGGGGGACAGATACGCAGTATTTT; cdr3_aa: CSVEDRRRGTDTQYF
j_call: TRBJ2-7; v_call: TRBV5-1; cdr3_length: 14; d_call: -; clone_size: -; cdr3_nt: TGCGCCAGCAGCTTGGATAGACTACTCCACGAGCAGTACTTC; cdr3_aa: CASSLDRLLHEQYF
j_call: TRBJ2-5; v_call: TRBV6-5; cdr3_length: 15; d_call: TRBD2; clone_size: -; cdr3_nt: TGTGCCAGCGCACCAGCCCCTACTAGCGCCGAGACCCAGTACTTC; cdr3_aa: CASAPAPTSAETQYF
j_call: TRBJ2-7; v_call: TRBV29-1; cdr3_length: 11; d_call: -; clone_size: -; cdr3_nt: TGCAGCGTTGGAGCGGTACGAGGGCAGTACTTC; cdr3_aa: CSVGAVRGQYF